One sample yielded the 9 T cell receptor beta chains listed below, sequenced in a study of T cells in Graves' hyperthyroidism and ophthalmopathy. Template material for amplifying TCR beta CDR3 regions consisted of RNA transcripts. The HTBI primer set was used in a first-round RT-PCR of the TCR CDR3. TCRdb reprocessed the multiplex PCR reads via MiXCR and lists one record per CDR3 protein. This table holds hundreds of thousands of distinct CDR3 sequences, approximately 19% found once. The source material was blood. The receptors shown here come from a woman aged 18-29 years with Graves' hyperthyroidism.

For this clonotype: One junction end does not reproduce the germline sequence, and a read error may be involved. This chain links TRBV3-1 with TRBJ1-1; D gene unclear. The germline V gene encodes CDR1 LGHDT and CDR2 YNNKEL (reference sequence). The CDR3 length is 19 residues. CDR3: CASSQEPLTAHILNTEACF. The CDR3 region has the DNA TGTGCCAGCAGCCAAGAACCCCTAACAGCGCATATTCTGAACACTGAAGCTTGCTTT.

This clonotype occurred many times. The chain links TRBV6-1 to TRBJ2-1; no clear D. V shed 1 base and J shed 0 bases, with 4 bases lying between them. Germline CDR1 is MNHNS and CDR2 is SASEGT. The CDR3 totals 14 residues. The chain's CDR3 is CASSEGGSYNEQFF. In DNA form, the CDR3 reads TGTGCCAGCAGTGAAGGGGGCTCCTACAATGAGCAGTTCTTC.

This clonotype appeared many times. The chain couples TRBV20-1 to TRBJ1-5; tentative D call: TRBD1 (5 bases). CDR3 length: 15 amino acids. Between the trimmed V and J ends, which lost 6 bases and 5 bases, there was a span of 20 bases. Germline CDR1 and CDR2: DFQATT and SNEGSKA (reference sequence). The CDR3 region has the DNA TGCAGTGCCCCGACGACTTCCTCAGGGCATCAGCCCCAGCATTTT. It specifies CSAPTTSSGHQPQHF.

There are many counts of this clonotype. The gene calls are TRBV30 and TRBJ2-7; D is unresolved. Germline V gene sequence: CDR1 GTSNPN, CDR2 SVGIG (reference sequence). Trimming left V 5 bases short and J 4 bases short, with 15 bases between. The CDR3 runs 13 residues. CDR3: CAWSPSLPYEQYF. In DNA, the CDR3 is TGTGCCTGGTCCCCCTCGCTCCCTTACGAGCAGTACTTC.

The V gene is TRBV4-2, the J gene TRBJ1-2; D gene ambiguous. The CDR3 runs to 16 residues. Per germline, CDR1 LGHNA and CDR2 YNFKEQ. Trimming cost V 4 bases and J 1 base, with 16 bases left between them. CDR3 amino acids: CASSPWMVGINYGYTF. CDR3 in DNA: TGTGCCAGCAGCCCCTGGATGGTAGGGATTAACTATGGCTACACCTTC.

The rearrangement joins TRBV6-1 to TRBJ1-1; D gene unclear. This CDR3 region has 13 residues. From germline, CDR1 is MNHNS and CDR2 SASEGT. Trimming cost V 6 bases and J 8 bases, with 16 bases left between them. For the CDR3, the DNA is TGTGCCAGCAGAACCGGAGGTTCGCCGGAAGCTTTCTTT. Protein: CASRTGGSPEAFF.

This clonotype appeared many times. V and J are TRBV12-3 or TRBV12-4 and TRBJ2-3, with 12 bases identical to TRBD2. V was clipped by 5 bases and J by 3 bases; unmatched bases: 6. The CDR3 extends over 16 amino acids. The CDR3 protein is CASSPGLAGITDTQYF. CDR3 in DNA: TGTGCCAGCAGTCCAGGACTAGCGGGGATTACAGATACGCAGTATTTT.

This chain joins TRBV9 and TRBJ1-1, with D maybe TRBD1 (5 bases). The CDR3 contains 13 residues. Germline-derived CDR1 and CDR2 are SGDLS and YYNGEE. Deletions cut 0 bases from V and 3 bases from J, with 6 bases between. CDR3 amino acids: CASSVEGYTEAFF. The CDR3 region has the DNA TGTGCCAGCAGCGTAGAGGGGTACACTGAAGCTTTCTTT.

This clonotype was observed many times. V is TRBV12-3 or TRBV12-4 and J is TRBJ1-3; TRBD1 matches at 7 bases. J was trimmed by 1 base and V by 5 bases; bases with no gene match: 8. This CDR3 comprises 16 residues. The CDR3 protein is CASSPLQGSSGNTIYF. The CDR3 DNA follows: TGTGCCAGCAGTCCCCTACAGGGGTCTTCTGGAAACACCATATATTTT.